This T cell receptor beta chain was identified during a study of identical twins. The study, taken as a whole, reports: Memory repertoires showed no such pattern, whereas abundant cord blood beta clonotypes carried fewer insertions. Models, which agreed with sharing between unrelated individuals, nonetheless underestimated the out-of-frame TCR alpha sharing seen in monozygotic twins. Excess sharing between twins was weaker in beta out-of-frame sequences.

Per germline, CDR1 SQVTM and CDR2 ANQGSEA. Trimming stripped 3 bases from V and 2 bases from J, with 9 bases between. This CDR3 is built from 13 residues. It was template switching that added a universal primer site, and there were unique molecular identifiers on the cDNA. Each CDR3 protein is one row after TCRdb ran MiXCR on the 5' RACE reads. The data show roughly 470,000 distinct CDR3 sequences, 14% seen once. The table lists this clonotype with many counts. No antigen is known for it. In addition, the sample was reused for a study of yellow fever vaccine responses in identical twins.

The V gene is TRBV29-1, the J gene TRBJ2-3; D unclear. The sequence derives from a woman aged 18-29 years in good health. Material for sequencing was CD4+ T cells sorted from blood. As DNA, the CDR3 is TGCAGCGTTGATCTGGGTAACACAGATACGCAGTATTTT. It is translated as CSVDLGNTDTQYF.